Following are 32 T cell receptor beta chains from one sample sequenced in a study of cytomegalovirus exposure and HLA in healthy donors. 60 Vbeta and 13 Jbeta primers were used in PCR. Clones were read by immunoSEQ multiplex PCR, and TCRdb kept only the in-frame ones, dropping some. The profile shows about 99,000 clones, more than 75% of them singletons. The sequenced material came from PBMCs. These TCRs come from a woman aged 18-29 years in good health and CMV-seropositive.

The chain links TRBV7-8 to TRBJ1-1; D gene ambiguous. Germline loops: CDR1 SGHVS, CDR2 FQNEAQ. Trimming took off 3 bases at V and 4 bases at J, with 6 bases between the two ends. This CDR3 region has 12 residues. CDR3 nucleotides: TGTGCCAGCAGCTTTATCGTCACTGAAGCTTTCTTT. Encoded protein: CASSFIVTEAFF.

The chain recombines TRBV4-2 with TRBJ2-2; 9 bases agree with TRBD2. Germline CDR1 and CDR2: LGHNA and YNFKEQ. V gave up 3 bases and J gave up 2 bases; unmatched junction bases: 10. CDR3 size: 18 residues. CDR3 nucleotide sequence: TGTGCCAGCAGCCAGAGGGGTCCGGGACTAGCAAACACCGGGGAGCTGTTTTTT. Residues: CASSQRGPGLANTGELFF.

Written as DNA, the CDR3 is TGTGCCAGCAGCTGGGACAGGGATTCTGGAAACACCATATATTTT. This translates into CASSWDRDSGNTIYF. The chain combines TRBV11-3 with TRBJ1-3; TRBD1 matches 9 bases. Trimming took 4 bases from V and 1 from J; bases not matched to a gene: 2. Germline CDR1 SGHNT, CDR2 YENEEA. CDR3 size: 15 residues.

The chain links TRBV5-1 to TRBJ2-7; D perhaps matches TRBD2 (6 bases). CDR1 is SGHRS, CDR2 YFSETQ, per germline. The CDR3 has 15 residues. Trimming took off 4 bases at V and 1 base at J, with 15 bases between the two ends. The CDR3 DNA reads TGCGCCAGCAGCCCCGGCGCGACTAGTTCCTACGAGCAGTACTTC. It yields the protein CASSPGATSSYEQYF.

The chain links TRBV10-1 to TRBJ2-2, with TRBD2 matching 9 bases. This CDR3 is built from 12 residues. With 6 bases clipped from V and 8 bases from J, the junction kept 1 base outside the gene matches. The germline V gene encodes CDR1 WNHNN and CDR2 SYGVQD (reference sequence). The CDR3 spells CASSGLAGELFF. CDR3 bases: TGCGCCAGCAGCGGACTAGCGGGGGAGCTGTTTTTT.

This sequence joins TRBV30 and TRBJ2-5, with D maybe TRBD2 (5 bases). The ends were cut back, 5 bases at V and 9 bases at J, with 13 bases in the middle. CDR1 and CDR2 (germline): GTSNPN, SVGIG (reference sequence). The CDR3 is 11 amino acids. The CDR3 reads CAWARVGAQYF. CDR3 nucleotides: TGTGCCTGGGCCCGCGTCGGGGCCCAGTACTTC.

This clone appeared once. This chain joins TRBV6-5 and TRBJ2-1; D remains unclear. V lost 5 bases and J 0 bases, leaving 8 bases between the germline ends. The CDR3 contains 14 residues. Germline V gene lookup returns CDR1 MNHEY and CDR2 SVGAGI. DNA of the CDR3: TGTGCCAGCAGTCCGGCTAGCTCCTACAATGAGCAGTTCTTC. Its protein is CASSPASSYNEQFF.

The chain uses TRBV2 and TRBJ1-1, with D maybe TRBD1 (5 bases). In germline, CDR1 is SNHLY, CDR2 FYNNEI. V shed 4 bases and J shed 2 bases, with 8 bases lying between them. This CDR3 is 13 amino acids long. The CDR3 nucleotides are TGTGCCAGCAGTGTCGACAGCAACACTGAAGCTTTCTTT. Its protein is CASSVDSNTEAFF. The entire variable domain, with the rest obtained from reference TRBV2 and TRBJ1-1, is as follows: EPEVTQTPSHQVTQMGQEVILRCVPISNHLYFYWYRQILGQKVEFLVSFYNNEISEKSEIFDDQFSVERPDGSNFTLKIRSTKLEDSAMYFCASSVDSNTEAFFGQGTRLTVV.

CDR3 DNA sequence: TGCAGCGTTTTCGAAGGGACAGTTAACGAGCAGTACTTC. Translation: CSVFEGTVNEQYF. This chain connects TRBV29-1 to TRBJ2-7; 7 bases fit TRBD1. Trimming cost V 5 bases and J 5 bases; bases outside gene matches: 9. Germline lookup yields CDR1 SQVTM and CDR2 ANQGSEA. The CDR3 is 13 amino acids.

The chain employs TRBV7-2 and TRBJ2-3; tentatively, D is TRBD2 (6 bases). The V and J ends lost 3 bases and 1 base respectively, with 11 bases between them. This CDR3 has 15 amino acids. Germline V gene lookup returns CDR1 SGHTA and CDR2 FQGNSA. The CDR3 DNA reads TGTGCCAGCAGCTTTATCGGGACTGGCACAGATACGCAGTATTTT. It specifies CASSFIGTGTDTQYF. The full variable domain, rest sourced from reference TRBV7-2 and TRBJ2-3, is GAGVSQSPSNKVTEKGKDVELRCDPISGHTALYWYRQSLGQGLEFLIYFQGNSAPDKSGLPSDRFSAERTGGSVSTLTIQRTQQEDSAVYLCASSFIGTGTDTQYFGPGTRLTVL.

This chain joins TRBV9 and TRBJ2-3; tentatively, D is TRBD2 (6 bases). Looked up from germline, CDR1 is SGDLS and CDR2 is YYNGEE. The CDR3 spans 13 residues. V was trimmed by 0 bases and J by 7 bases, leaving 9 bases between them. CDR3 nucleotides: TGTGCCAGCAGCGTAGTAGGCGGGAATACGCAGTATTTT. Its translation: CASSVVGGNTQYF.

The chain couples TRBV2 to TRBJ2-5, with D unresolved. CDR1 is SNHLY and CDR2 is FYNNEI in the germline V gene. The CDR3 has 13 amino acids. CDR3 DNA sequence: TGTGCAACGACCCGACAAGCCCAAGAGACCCAGTACTTC. This encodes CATTRQAQETQYF.

The CDR3 coding sequence is TGTGCCAGCAGCTCTGAGCGGGGCATCTTAATGAACACTGAAGCTTTCTTT. Protein sequence: CASSSERGILMNTEAFF. This chain uses TRBV7-8 with TRBJ1-1; D perhaps matches TRBD1 (5 bases). The V gene lost 4 bases and the J gene lost 0 bases, with 18 bases spanning the gap. The CDR3 runs to 17 residues. Germline-derived CDR1 and CDR2 are SGHVS and FQNEAQ.

The V gene is TRBV27, the J gene TRBJ2-2, with no clear D. The germline gives CDR1 MNHEY, CDR2 SMNVEV (reference sequence). Trimming stripped 2 bases from V and 0 bases from J, with 13 bases between. This CDR3 has 17 residues. Here the CDR3 reads CASSLGSFHANTGELFF. DNA for the CDR3: TGTGCCAGCAGTTTAGGCTCCTTCCACGCGAACACCGGGGAGCTGTTTTTT.

V usage is TRBV19 and J usage is TRBJ1-5; D uncertain. The CDR3 covers 14 residues. The germline V and J ends were trimmed by 1 base and 8 bases, with 12 bases remaining between them. The germline V gene encodes CDR1 LNHDA and CDR2 SQIVND (reference sequence). The CDR3 region is CASSIGFNQEPQHF. CDR3 in DNA: TGTGCCAGTAGTATAGGGTTCAACCAGGAGCCCCAGCATTTT.

The chain employs TRBV20-1 and TRBJ2-5, with D uncertain. Germline values: CDR1 DFQATT, CDR2 SNEGSKA (reference sequence). The CDR3 is 11 residues long. The V and J ends lost 7 bases and 4 bases respectively, with 10 bases between them. CDR3 in amino acids: CSDLLGETQYF. CDR3 DNA: TGCAGTGACCTCCTAGGAGAGACCCAGTACTTC.

For this clone: Lacking the conserved final phenylalanine or tryptophan, this CDR3 likely reflects a read error. Because the CDR3's place on the DNA is in doubt, the DNA is left out and the CDR3 is given as listed by TCRdb. The J gene is TRBJ1-1, the V gene TRBV29-1. The CDR3 length is 12 residues, termini included. Germline CDR1 SQVTM, CDR2 ANQGSEA. CDR3: CSVEEGSTEALV.

The chain employs TRBV28 and TRBJ2-3, with D tentatively TRBD2 (5 bases). Looked up from germline, CDR1 is MDHEN and CDR2 is SYDVKM. The CDR3 has 16 residues. With 1 base removed from V and 2 bases from J, the gap between germline ends came to 13 bases. The CDR3 sequence: CASSLLGGSLTDTQYF. CDR3 coding DNA: TGTGCCAGCAGTTTATTGGGCGGGTCCCTCACAGATACGCAGTATTTT.

The chain uses TRBV4-1 and TRBJ2-1; TRBD1 matches at 9 bases. The CDR3 is 17 residues long. CDR1 and CDR2 from the germline V gene are MGHRA and YSYEKL. The ends lost 0 bases at V and 2 bases at J; junction bases unmatched: 5. The chain's CDR3 is CASSQDVGTGPYNEQFF. The CDR3 nucleotides read TGCGCCAGCAGCCAAGACGTCGGGACAGGGCCCTACAATGAGCAGTTCTTC.

This clone was recorded a few times. V gene TRBV29-1 combines with J gene TRBJ1-1, with 12 bases aligning to TRBD1. The CDR3 has 15 amino acids. CDR1 SQVTM and CDR2 ANQGSEA come from the germline V gene. The J segment lost 1 base and the V segment lost 7 bases, leaving 7 bases of the junction unmatched. The CDR3: CSAPGQGAGNTEAFF. The CDR3 DNA reads TGCAGCGCCCCGGGACAGGGGGCCGGGAACACTGAAGCTTTCTTT.

V usage is TRBV18 and J usage is TRBJ1-2; the D gene is possibly TRBD1 (6 bases). CDR1 is KGHSH and CDR2 is LQKENI in the germline V gene. V was shortened by 3 bases and J by 3 bases, with 14 bases between the two germline ends. The CDR3 extends over 15 amino acids. CDR3 DNA: TGTGCCAGCTCACCTCTTGCAGGGGAAGACTATGGCTACACCTTC. It specifies CASSPLAGEDYGYTF.

The rearrangement uses TRBV10-3 and TRBJ2-3; TRBD1 agrees at 10 bases. CDR1 ENHRY and CDR2 SYGVKD come from the germline V gene. The J segment lost 5 bases and the V segment lost 9 bases, leaving 5 bases of the junction unmatched. This CDR3 is 13 amino acids long. The CDR3 loop reads CAIRQGALDTQYF. For the CDR3, the DNA is TGTGCCATAAGACAGGGGGCCCTAGATACGCAGTATTTT.

The rearrangement joins TRBV18 to TRBJ2-3; 9 bases agree with TRBD2. From germline, CDR1 is KGHSH and CDR2 LQKENI. The ends lost 3 bases at V and 0 bases at J; junction bases unmatched: 7. There are 17 residues in the CDR3. The CDR3 is CASSPPGAGGSTDTQYF. In DNA form, the CDR3 reads TGTGCCAGCTCACCGCCCGGGGCGGGAGGGAGCACAGATACGCAGTATTTT.

The CDR3 here is CASSLVGGMAGNTIYF. The CDR3 bases are TGTGCCAGCAGCTTAGTCGGCGGGATGGCTGGAAACACCATATATTTT. This chain links TRBV13 with TRBJ1-3; no definite D call. The CDR3 has 16 residues. Germline values: CDR1 PRHDT, CDR2 FYEKMQ (reference sequence). With 1 base removed from V and 2 bases from J, the gap between germline ends came to 12 bases.

The chain combines TRBV18 with TRBJ1-5; perhaps TRBD1 as D (5 bases). CDR3 length: 13 amino acids. V lost 5 bases and J 5 bases, leaving 10 bases between the germline ends. The germline CDR1 and CDR2 sequences are KGHSH and LQKENI. CDR3 coding DNA: TGTGCCAGCTCATCGGACACATATCAGCCCCAGCATTTT. As protein: CASSSDTYQPQHF. The full variable domain, its missing parts supplied by reference TRBV18 and TRBJ1-5, is NAGVMQNPRHLVRRRGQEARLRCSPMKGHSHVYWYRQLPEEGLKFMVYLQKENIIDESGMPKERFSAEFPKEGPSILRIQQVVRGDSAAYFCASSSDTYQPQHFGDGTRLSIL.

J is TRBJ1-5 and V is TRBV28; D is ambiguous. The germline V and J ends were trimmed by 4 bases and 0 bases, with 10 bases remaining between them. The CDR3 spans 15 residues. Germline values: CDR1 MDHEN, CDR2 SYDVKM. The CDR3 DNA follows: TGTGCCAGCAGTTCGCCCGAACATAGCAATCAGCCCCAGCATTTT. Translated: CASSSPEHSNQPQHF.

This clone was recorded only once. The CDR3 loop is CASTYLGQPNEKLFF. As DNA, the CDR3 is TGTGCCAGTACCTACCTGGGACAGCCCAATGAAAAACTGTTTTTT. The chain carries TRBV19 and TRBJ1-4, with 7 bases that match TRBD1. The CDR3 has 15 amino acids. CDR1 LNHDA and CDR2 SQIVND come from the germline V gene (reference sequence). The V and J ends lost 7 bases and 5 bases, in that order; junction bases with no gene match: 10.

The rearrangement uses TRBV2 and TRBJ2-4; weak D call: TRBD2 (5 bases). Per the germline V gene, CDR1 is SNHLY and CDR2 is FYNNEI. This CDR3 contains 14 residues. The ends were cut back, 6 bases at V and 1 base at J, with 10 bases in the middle. As DNA, the CDR3 is TGTGCCAGCAGCTCATGGGAGGCCAAAAACATTCAGTACTTC. It translates to CASSSWEAKNIQYF.

V gene TRBV5-1 combines with J gene TRBJ2-5; D perhaps matches TRBD2 (6 bases). Trimming took off 0 bases at V and 0 bases at J, with 12 bases between the two ends. Looked up from germline, CDR1 is SGHRS and CDR2 is YFSETQ. This CDR3 has 16 residues. CDR3 in amino acids: CASSLGSGGNQETQYF. The CDR3 DNA sequence: TGCGCCAGCAGCTTGGGGTCTGGCGGGAACCAAGAGACCCAGTACTTC. The whole variable domain, remainder taken from reference TRBV5-1 and TRBJ2-5, is KAGVTQTPRYLIKTRGQQVTLSCSPISGHRSVSWYQQTPGQGLQFLFEYFSETQRNKGNFPGRFSGRQFSNSRSEMNVSTLELGDSALYLCASSLGSGGNQETQYFGPGTRLLVL.

This clone was seen more than once but under ten times. This chain uses TRBV27 with TRBJ1-4, with D perhaps matching TRBD1 (6 bases). CDR3 length equals 14 residues. The germline V and J ends were trimmed by 8 bases and 5 bases, with 15 bases remaining between them. Germline CDR1 is MNHEY and CDR2 is SMNVEV (reference sequence). The CDR3 loop reads CASQGIRVNEKLFF. DNA for the CDR3: TGTGCCAGCCAGGGGATACGGGTGAATGAAAAACTGTTTTTT.

Only a few counts were recorded for this clone. The DNA of the CDR3 is TGTGCCAGCAGTGGAAGCGGTCTAGGGTGGTACAATGAGCAGTTCTTC. It encodes CASSGSGLGWYNEQFF. V gene TRBV28 combines with J gene TRBJ2-1; D may be TRBD2 (5 bases). Germline assignment: CDR1 MDHEN and CDR2 SYDVKM. Trimming left V 5 bases short and J 4 bases short, with 18 bases between. The CDR3 sequence is 16 residues long. Together with reference TRBV28 and TRBJ2-1, the CDR3 gives the full variable domain: DVKVTQSSRYLVKRTGEKVFLECVQDMDHENMFWYRQDPGLGLRLIYFSYDVKMKEKGDIPEGYSVSREKKERFSLILESASTNQTSMYLCASSGSGLGWYNEQFFGPGTRLTVL.

The chain joins TRBV6-1 to TRBJ1-2; TRBD1 aligns across 8 bases. The J segment lost 12 bases and the V segment lost 0 bases, leaving 9 bases of the junction unmatched. There are 14 residues in the CDR3. In germline, CDR1 is MNHNS, CDR2 SASEGT. CDR3: CASSEAIRGTGDTF. CDR3 bases: TGTGCCAGCAGTGAAGCGATCAGGGGGACAGGAGACACCTTC.